This T cell receptor beta chain was sequenced in a study of T cell repertoires in cytomegalovirus infection. CDR3 length equals 14 residues. V dropped 6 bases and J dropped 2; count of bases not matched to a gene: 5. TCRdb called the reads again in MiXCR, with one record for every CDR3 protein. The sample contains about 450,000 distinct CDR3 sequences, approximately 30% of which appear only once. Study findings and constraints: There were HLA-C-restricted CMV-specific TCR beta clonotypes dominating the ex vivo response.

This clonotype has ten or more counts. Its antigen is currently unknown. V and J are TRBV12-3 or TRBV12-4 and TRBJ2-3, with 7 nucleotides matching TRBD1. The receptor was isolated from a human donor in good health (CMV status not recorded). Some clones in this sample may be carry-over from other donors' samples. Material: PBMCs. The CDR3 protein is CASRHDRATDTQYF. The DNA for the CDR3 is TGTGCCAGCAGGCACGACAGGGCCACAGATACGCAGTATTTT.